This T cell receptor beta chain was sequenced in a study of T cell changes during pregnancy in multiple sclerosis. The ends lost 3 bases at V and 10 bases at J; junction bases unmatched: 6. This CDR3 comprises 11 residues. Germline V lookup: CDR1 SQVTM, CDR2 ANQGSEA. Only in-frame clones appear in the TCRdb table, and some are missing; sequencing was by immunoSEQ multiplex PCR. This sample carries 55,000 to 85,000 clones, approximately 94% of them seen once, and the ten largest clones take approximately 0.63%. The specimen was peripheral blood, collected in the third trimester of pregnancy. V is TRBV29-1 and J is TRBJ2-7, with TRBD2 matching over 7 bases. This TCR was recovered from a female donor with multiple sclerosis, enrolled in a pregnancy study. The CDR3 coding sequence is TGCAGCGTTGATGCTAGCGGCGGCCAGTACTTC. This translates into CSVDASGGQYF.